This record covers a single T cell receptor (beta chain). The antigen remains unidentified. This entry belongs to a study of T cell responses to AZD1222 COVID-19 vaccine. Whole-study findings and limits: There were vaccine-associated CD4 TCRs across spike, dominant at 160-218 and 743-854.

Sequenced by immunoSEQ multiplex PCR; TCRdb stores in-frame clones only, minus some. Of 150,000 to 200,000 clones in the sample, 90% were seen once. Germline CDR1 and CDR2: SEHNR and FQNEAQ (reference sequence). V dropped 5 bases and J dropped 5 bases, with 12 bases sitting between them. The CDR3 loop spans 13 amino acids. The specimen was peripheral blood, collected on day 0 of AZD1222 vaccination. The receptor was derived from an adult in good health. This chain connects TRBV7-9 to TRBJ1-1; D remains unclear. CDR3 DNA sequence: TGTGCCAGCAGCACCGTGGTGGGGACTGAAGCTTTCTTT. It codes for CASSTVVGTEAFF.